The 28 T cell receptor beta chains below were found in one sample sequenced in a study of T cells after yellow fever vaccination. TCRdb passed the 5' RACE reads through MiXCR, listing each CDR3 protein once. The sample comprises fewer than 450,000 distinct CDR3 sequences, roughly 8.6% of which are singletons, and under 20% rests with the top ten. Source: PBMCs, taken around 45 days after the first yellow fever vaccination. The receptors stem from a man aged 18-30 years who received the YFV17D yellow fever vaccine.

The J gene is TRBJ2-4, the V gene TRBV24-1; D remains unclear. CDR3 length: 15 residues. Germline CDR1 is KGHDR and CDR2 is SFDVKD. Trimming shortened V by 4 bases and J by 0 bases, and 9 bases separated the two germline ends. CDR3 loop: CATSEPILAKNIQYF. Here the CDR3 DNA reads TGTGCCACCAGTGAGCCAATCTTAGCCAAAAACATTCAGTACTTC.

This clonotype appeared a few times. CDR3 DNA sequence: TGCAGCGGAACAGGGATAGGGAGCACCGGGGAGCTGTTTTTT. Its protein is CSGTGIGSTGELFF. The chain carries TRBV29-1 and TRBJ2-2; a possible D gene is TRBD1 (6 bases). The germline V and J ends were trimmed by 7 bases and 4 bases, with 16 bases remaining between them. Germline-derived CDR1 and CDR2 are SQVTM and ANQGSEA. The CDR3 is made up of 14 amino acids.

This clonotype was seen only a few times. V gene TRBV29-1 combines with J gene TRBJ2-3; 9 bases fit TRBD2. Germline-derived CDR1 and CDR2 are SQVTM and ANQGSEA. The CDR3 contains 15 residues. The V segment lost 7 bases and the J segment 2 bases; nucleotides outside the gene matches: 10. CDR3 sequence (DNA): TGCAGCGCCCGGAGACTAGCGGAGTCCACAGATACGCAGTATTTT. It is translated as CSARRLAESTDTQYF.

The rearrangement joins TRBV7-3 to TRBJ2-1; TRBD2 aligns across 8 bases. Per the germline V gene, CDR1 is SGHTA and CDR2 is FQGTGA. The V gene end was trimmed by 2 bases and the J gene end by 9 bases; junction bases not matched to a gene: 6. The CDR3 covers 14 residues. CDR3 nucleotides: TGTGCCAGCAGCTTAGGCGGCGGGGGGAGTGAGCAGTTCTTC. Amino acids: CASSLGGGGSEQFF.

The genes are TRBV18 and TRBJ1-6; D is ambiguous. Germline V gives CDR1 KGHSH, CDR2 LQKENI. CDR3 length: 15 residues. V lost 3 bases and J lost 2, with 8 bases in between. In nucleotides, the CDR3 is TGTGCCAGCTCACCTTCCCGGACCTATAATTCACCCCTCCACTTT. It codes for CASSPSRTYNSPLHF. Full variable domain (rest looked up from reference TRBV18 and TRBJ1-6): NAGVMQNPRHLVRRRGQEARLRCSPMKGHSHVYWYRQLPEEGLKFMVYLQKENIIDESGMPKERFSAEFPKEGPSILRIQQVVRGDSAAYFCASSPSRTYNSPLHFGNGTRLTVT.

Only a few counts were recorded for this clonotype. This chain links TRBV20-1 with TRBJ2-2, with D unresolved. V was trimmed by 3 bases and J by 3 bases, leaving 14 bases between them. Per germline, CDR1 DFQATT and CDR2 SNEGSKA (reference sequence). The CDR3 spans 15 residues. The CDR3 DNA reads TGCAGTGCTAGGCAGGCTTTCCATTACACCGGGGAGCTGTTTTTT. It is translated as CSARQAFHYTGELFF.

This clonotype was observed a handful of times. V and J are TRBV27 and TRBJ2-1; 15 positions match TRBD2. In germline, CDR1 is MNHEY, CDR2 SMNVEV (reference sequence). The J segment lost 10 bases and the V segment lost 5 bases, leaving 9 bases of the junction unmatched. This CDR3 region has 16 residues. CDR3 coding DNA: TGTGCCAGCAGTAACTTGGGACTAGCGGGGGGTGGGGAGCAGTTCTTC. Its protein is CASSNLGLAGGGEQFF.

This clonotype has just a few counts. The V gene is TRBV5-1, the J gene TRBJ2-1; 13 bases line up with TRBD2. The CDR3 contains 15 residues. V gave up 4 bases and J gave up 6 bases; unmatched junction bases: 4. Germline lookup yields CDR1 SGHRS and CDR2 YFSETQ. The CDR3 DNA reads as TGCGCCAGCAGCCACGGACTAGCGGGGGCCAATGAGCAGTTCTTC. This encodes CASSHGLAGANEQFF. Looking up the rest from reference TRBV5-1 and TRBJ2-1 gives the full variable domain: KAGVTQTPRYLIKTRGQQVTLSCSPISGHRSVSWYQQTPGQGLQFLFEYFSETQRNKGNFPGRFSGRQFSNSRSEMNVSTLELGDSALYLCASSHGLAGANEQFFGPGTRLTVL.

This clonotype was seen a handful of times. This chain links TRBV6-5 with TRBJ1-3; D ambiguous. This CDR3 region has 17 residues. Trimming left V 0 bases short and J 0 bases short, with 12 bases between. Looked up from germline, CDR1 is MNHEY and CDR2 is SVGAGI. This CDR3 reads CASSYSPVLASGNTIYF. CDR3 coding DNA: TGTGCCAGCAGTTACTCGCCGGTCCTTGCCTCTGGAAACACCATATATTTT.

The chain combines TRBV29-1 with TRBJ2-2; D is ambiguous. The CDR3 extends over 11 amino acids. Germline values: CDR1 SQVTM, CDR2 ANQGSEA. Trimming removed 4 bases from V and 7 bases from J, with 7 bases in between. CDR3 loop: CSVGSGGELFF. CDR3 coding DNA: TGCAGCGTTGGATCCGGCGGGGAGCTGTTTTTT.

This sequence joins TRBV7-2 and TRBJ2-7; D uncertain. Germline V gene sequence: CDR1 SGHTA, CDR2 FQGNSA. Trimming removed 0 bases at V and 0 bases at J, with 6 bases between. The CDR3 runs to 14 residues. The CDR3 region has the DNA TGTGCCAGCAGCTTAGCGTCCAACTCCTACGAGCAGTACGTC. This translates into CASSLASNSYEQYV.

The sample holds a few counts of this clonotype. The chain has TRBV2 and TRBJ1-1; D remains unclear. The V gene lost 6 bases and the J gene lost 4 bases, with 12 bases spanning the gap. CDR1 is SNHLY, CDR2 FYNNEI, per germline. The CDR3 runs to 13 residues. As DNA, the CDR3 is TGTGCCAGCAGAAACCTGGGGATCACTGAAGCTTTCTTT. Translation gives CASRNLGITEAFF.

This clonotype was found a few times. V is TRBV5-1 and J is TRBJ2-1, with 9 positions matching TRBD2. In germline, CDR1 is SGHRS, CDR2 YFSETQ. The length of the CDR3 is 15 residues. The ends lost 0 bases at V and 6 bases at J; junction bases unmatched: 4. This CDR3 reads CASSLVLAGSNEQFF. CDR3 nucleotide sequence: TGCGCCAGCAGCTTGGTTCTAGCGGGGTCCAATGAGCAGTTCTTC.

This clonotype has ten or more counts. J is TRBJ2-7 and V is TRBV7-2; 9 bases agree with TRBD1. This CDR3 comprises 14 residues. With V trimmed by 5 bases and J by 2 bases, 4 bases remained unmatched. Germline values: CDR1 SGHTA, CDR2 FQGNSA. The CDR3 loop reads CASSPRQGAYEQYF. CDR3 in DNA: TGTGCCAGCAGCCCCAGACAGGGGGCCTACGAGCAGTACTTC.

CDR3 in DNA: TGTGCCAGCAGCAAACCGGCAGGGGGCCAGCCCCAGCATTTT. Amino acid sequence: CASSKPAGGQPQHF. This sequence joins TRBV6-2 or TRBV6-3 and TRBJ1-5, with TRBD1 identical over 8 bases. The ends lost 6 bases at V and 7 bases at J; junction bases unmatched: 8. Germline assignment: CDR1 MNHEY and CDR2 SVGEGT. The CDR3 sequence is 14 residues long.

V gene TRBV7-2 combines with J gene TRBJ1-4; D uncertain. Germline loops: CDR1 SGHTA, CDR2 FQGNSA. Between the trimmed V and J ends, which lost 5 bases and 4 bases, there was a span of 5 bases. CDR3 length: 12 amino acids. DNA of the CDR3: TGTGCCAGCAGCCCGTATAATGAAAAACTGTTTTTT. Translated, it gives CASSPYNEKLFF.

The CDR3 DNA follows: TGTGCCAGCACCAAACCGGCGGGGGTCTTACGAGCCAAAAACATTCAGTACTTC. This encodes CASTKPAGVLRAKNIQYF. This chain connects TRBV21-1 to TRBJ2-4; the table gives TRBD1 as D, unverified against the DNA. TRBV21-1 is noted as a pseudogene. CDR3 length: 18 amino acids.

This clonotype occurred a few times. The chain is built from TRBV27 and TRBJ1-1; 8 nucleotides agree with TRBD1. Trimming took 4 bases from V and 3 from J; bases not matched to a gene: 10. This CDR3 region has 16 residues. Per germline, CDR1 MNHEY and CDR2 SMNVEV (reference sequence). The CDR3 DNA is TGTGCCAGCAGTTCCCCCAGGGGGCGGTCGCACACTGAAGCTTTCTTT. This gives the protein CASSSPRGRSHTEAFF.

This clonotype was detected many times. This chain joins TRBV12-3 or TRBV12-4 and TRBJ2-7; D ambiguous. Trimming removed 3 bases from V and 7 bases from J, with 10 bases in between. There are 12 residues in the CDR3. The CDR3 DNA sequence: TGTGCCAGCAGTTTTGTGGTTTATGAGCAGTACTTC. Translation gives CASSFVVYEQYF.

This clonotype has more than one count but fewer than ten. This chain connects TRBV3-1 to TRBJ2-7; a possible D gene is TRBD1 (6 bases). V lost 3 bases and J lost 6, with 24 bases in between. The CDR3 covers 17 residues. The germline CDR1 and CDR2 sequences are LGHDT and YNNKEL (reference sequence). The CDR3 sequence: CASSHHPTTGRTLEQYF. The CDR3 DNA sequence: TGTGCCAGCAGCCACCACCCGACAACAGGGCGAACCCTCGAGCAGTACTTC.

This clonotype was counted between two and nine times. V usage is TRBV12-5 and J usage is TRBJ2-3; D possibly corresponds to TRBD1 (6 bases). Germline V lookup: CDR1 LGHNT, CDR2 FRNRAP. This CDR3 is 14 amino acids long. V shed 4 bases and J shed 2 bases, with 10 bases lying between them. DNA of the CDR3: TGTGCTAGTGGTTCACAGGGTATCACAGATACGCAGTATTTT. Translated, it gives CASGSQGITDTQYF.

This clonotype was seen only a few times. This sequence joins TRBV3-1 and TRBJ1-1; 8 positions match TRBD1. V was clipped by 3 bases and J by 9 bases; unmatched bases: 12. The CDR3 has 15 amino acids. The germline V gene encodes CDR1 LGHDT and CDR2 YNNKEL (reference sequence). CDR3 region: CASSHTLDRGGKAFF. CDR3 coding DNA: TGTGCCAGCAGCCACACATTAGACAGGGGAGGGAAAGCTTTCTTT.

V is TRBV20-1 and J is TRBJ2-1; D not certain. Trimming took off 1 base at V and 5 bases at J, with 12 bases between the two ends. The CDR3 is made up of 14 amino acids. Germline CDR1 DFQATT, CDR2 SNEGSKA (reference sequence). The CDR3 DNA follows: TGCAGTGCTAGAGGAGCCACCCCTCACAATGAGCAGTTCTTC. This gives the protein CSARGATPHNEQFF.

This clonotype was recorded many times. The genes are TRBV7-2 and TRBJ2-1; TRBD2 matches at 9 bases. Per the germline V gene, CDR1 is SGHTA and CDR2 is FQGNSA. This CDR3 has 16 amino acids. V shed 0 bases and J 2 bases; nucleotides not matched to a gene: 2. CDR3 DNA: TGTGCCAGCAGCTTAGCGGGCGGGGGGGCCTACAATGAGCAGTTCTTC. It encodes CASSLAGGGAYNEQFF.

The V and J genes are TRBV14 and TRBJ2-3; 9 bases line up with TRBD2. J lost 2 bases, V lost 4 bases, and 7 bases had no gene match. This CDR3 comprises 16 residues. The germline V gene has CDR1 SGHDN and CDR2 FVKESK. The CDR3 sequence: CASSPLRGGYTDTQYF. CDR3 nucleotides: TGTGCCAGCAGCCCCCTGCGGGGGGGCTACACAGATACGCAGTATTTT.

The sample holds a few counts of this clonotype. This chain joins TRBV6-5 and TRBJ2-1, with 13 bases lining up with TRBD2. The CDR3 has 15 amino acids. The germline gives CDR1 MNHEY, CDR2 SVGAGI. J was trimmed by 5 bases and V by 3 bases; bases with no gene match: 1. This CDR3 is CASSYGTSGDNEQFF. CDR3 DNA: TGTGCCAGCAGTTATGGGACTAGCGGGGACAATGAGCAGTTCTTC.

Many counts were recorded for this clonotype. This chain's CDR3 is CASSGDRGPENTEAFF. In DNA form, the CDR3 reads TGTGCCAGCAGTGGGGACAGGGGGCCTGAGAACACTGAAGCTTTCTTT. The chain uses TRBV6-4 and TRBJ1-1, with 12 bases identical to TRBD1. J lost 1 base, V lost 4 bases, and 4 bases had no gene match. Germline V gives CDR1 MRHNA, CDR2 SNTAGT. CDR3 size: 16 residues.

This CDR3 is CSASSAWGFNQPQHF. CDR3 DNA sequence: TGCAGTGCTAGTTCCGCGTGGGGCTTTAATCAGCCCCAGCATTTT. This chain links TRBV20-1 with TRBJ1-5; TRBD1 is a possible D gene (5 bases). The V gene lost 3 bases and the J gene lost 4 bases, with 16 bases spanning the gap. The CDR3 spans 15 residues. Germline V gene lookup returns CDR1 DFQATT and CDR2 SNEGSKA (reference sequence).